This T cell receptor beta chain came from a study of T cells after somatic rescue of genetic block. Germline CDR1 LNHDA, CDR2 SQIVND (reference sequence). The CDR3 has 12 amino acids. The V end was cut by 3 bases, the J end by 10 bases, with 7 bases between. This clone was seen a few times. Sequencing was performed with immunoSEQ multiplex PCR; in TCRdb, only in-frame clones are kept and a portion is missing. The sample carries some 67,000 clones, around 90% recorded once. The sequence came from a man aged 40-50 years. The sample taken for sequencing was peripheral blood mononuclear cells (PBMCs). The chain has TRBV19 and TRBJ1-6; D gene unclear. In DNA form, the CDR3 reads TGTGCCAGTAGTATTGGTGGCTCACCCCTCCACTTT. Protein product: CASSIGGSPLHF.